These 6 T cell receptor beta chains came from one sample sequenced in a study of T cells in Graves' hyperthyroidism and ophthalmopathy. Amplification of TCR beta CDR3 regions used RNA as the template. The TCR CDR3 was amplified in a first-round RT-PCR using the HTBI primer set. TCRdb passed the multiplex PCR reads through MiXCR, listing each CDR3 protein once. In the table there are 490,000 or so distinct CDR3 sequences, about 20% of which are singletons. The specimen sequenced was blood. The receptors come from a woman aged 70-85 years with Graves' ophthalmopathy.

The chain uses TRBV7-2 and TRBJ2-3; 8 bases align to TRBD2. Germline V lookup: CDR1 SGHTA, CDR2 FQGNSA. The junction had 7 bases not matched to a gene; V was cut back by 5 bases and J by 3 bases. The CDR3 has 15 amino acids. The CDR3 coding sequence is TGTGCCAGCAGCCAAGGGGGACTAGTTACAGATACGCAGTATTTT. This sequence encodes CASSQGGLVTDTQYF.

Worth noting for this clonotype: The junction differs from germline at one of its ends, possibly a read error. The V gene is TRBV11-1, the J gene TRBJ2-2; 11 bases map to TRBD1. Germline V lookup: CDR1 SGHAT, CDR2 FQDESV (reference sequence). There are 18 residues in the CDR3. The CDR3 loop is CAGSPYGLGQGAIGELFF. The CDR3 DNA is TGTGCCGGCAGCCCTTATGGGTTAGGACAGGGGGCCATCGGGGAGCTGTTTTTT.

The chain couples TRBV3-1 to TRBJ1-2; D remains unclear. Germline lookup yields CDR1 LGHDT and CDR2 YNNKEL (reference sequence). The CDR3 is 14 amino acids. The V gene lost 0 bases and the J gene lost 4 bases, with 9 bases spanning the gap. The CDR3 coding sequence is TGTGCCAGCAGCCAAGACGGGTGGAGCTATGGCTACACCTTC. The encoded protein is CASSQDGWSYGYTF.

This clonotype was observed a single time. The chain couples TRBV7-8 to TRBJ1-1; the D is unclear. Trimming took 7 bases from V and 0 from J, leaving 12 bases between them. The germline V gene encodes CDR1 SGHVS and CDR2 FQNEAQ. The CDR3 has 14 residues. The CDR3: CASTARRLNTEAFF. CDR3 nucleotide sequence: TGTGCCAGCACGGCGAGGAGACTGAACACTGAAGCTTTCTTT. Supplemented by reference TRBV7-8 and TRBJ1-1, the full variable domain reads GAGVSQSPRYKVAKRGQDVALRCDPISGHVSLFWYQQALGQGPEFLTYFQNEAQLDKSGLPSDRFFAERPEGSVSTLKIQRTQQEDSAVYLCASTARRLNTEAFFGQGTRLTVV.

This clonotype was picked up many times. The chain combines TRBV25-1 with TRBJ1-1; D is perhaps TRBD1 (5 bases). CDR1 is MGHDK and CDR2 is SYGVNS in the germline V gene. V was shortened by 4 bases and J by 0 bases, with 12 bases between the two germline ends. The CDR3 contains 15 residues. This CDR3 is CASSASLTVNTEAFF. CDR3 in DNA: TGTGCCAGCAGTGCATCCCTGACAGTGAACACTGAAGCTTTCTTT.

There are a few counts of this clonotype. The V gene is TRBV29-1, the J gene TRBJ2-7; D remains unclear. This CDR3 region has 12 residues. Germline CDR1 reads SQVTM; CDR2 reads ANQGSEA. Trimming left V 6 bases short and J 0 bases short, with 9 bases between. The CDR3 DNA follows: TGCAGCGTGGCACTTGTCTCCTACGAGCAGTACTTC. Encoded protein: CSVALVSYEQYF.